One sample yielded the 21 T cell receptor beta chains listed below, sequenced in a study of Graves' ophthalmopathy and Graves' hyperthyroidism (dated by TCRdb to the late 2010s). The reads were generated on an Illumina HiSeq 2000. For repertoire sequencing, TCR beta CDR3 regions were amplified from RNA transcripts. A first-round RT-PCR used HTBI primers with the Qiagen OneStep RT-PCR kit, followed by a second-round multiplex PCR, size selection and purification. The public reads were quality trimmed at Q25 with fastp and then assembled into clones with MiXCR by TCRdb, keeping productive beta chains. When rows share a CDR3 protein, they turn into one entry using the most common DNA and genes. The sample includes a few hundred thousand distinct CDR3 sequences, with roughly a sixth observed a single time. The ten biggest clones cover approximately 13% of the sample. The sequencing sample was made of peripheral blood. These receptors were obtained from an adult man with Graves' ophthalmopathy.

This clonotype was observed many times. The chain is built from TRBV5-1 and TRBJ1-1; D not resolved. This CDR3 has 16 amino acids. Trimming shortened V by 0 bases and J by 1 base, and 13 bases separated the two germline ends. Germline CDR1 and CDR2: SGHRS and YFSETQ. CDR3 bases: TGCGCCAGCAGCTTGGGATTGTCTAGGGAGAACACTGAAGCTTTCTTT. It codes for CASSLGLSRENTEAFF.

This clonotype occurred many times. The chain recombines TRBV6-5 with TRBJ2-5; 8 bases map to TRBD1. Germline-derived CDR1 and CDR2 are MNHEY and SVGAGI. After removal of 4 bases from V and 4 bases from J, the junction contained 8 bases not matched to a gene. This CDR3 has 15 residues. Here the CDR3 reads CASSSGQGPGETQYF. As DNA, the CDR3 is TGTGCCAGCAGTTCAGGACAGGGACCTGGAGAGACCCAGTACTTC.

V gene TRBV7-8 combines with J gene TRBJ2-7; a possible D gene is TRBD2 (7 bases). Germline CDR1 and CDR2: SGHVS and FQNEAQ. There are 14 residues in the CDR3. The V gene lost 7 bases and the J gene lost 8 bases, with 21 bases spanning the gap. This CDR3 reads CASTTSGGAGKQYF. The CDR3 coding sequence is TGTGCCAGCACCACCTCTGGGGGGGCAGGGAAGCAGTACTTC.

This clonotype was detected ten times or more. The V and J genes are TRBV29-1 and TRBJ1-2; D ambiguous. V dropped 0 bases and J dropped 4 bases, with 15 bases sitting between them. The CDR3 totals 15 residues. In germline, CDR1 is SQVTM, CDR2 ANQGSEA. In DNA, the CDR3 is TGCAGCGTTGAAGAAACGATCCGTAAGGGCTATGGCTACACCTTC. It specifies CSVEETIRKGYGYTF.

This clonotype was seen repeatedly, ten times or more. The chain carries TRBV6-1 and TRBJ1-1; 12 bases fit TRBD1. Germline assignment: CDR1 MNHNS and CDR2 SASEGT. The V gene end was trimmed by 4 bases and the J gene end by 4 bases; junction bases not matched to a gene: 7. This CDR3 is 16 amino acids long. CDR3 coding DNA: TGTGCCAGCAGTGCCCGGGACAGGGGGCTCAGCACTGAAGCTTTCTTT. Amino acids: CASSARDRGLSTEAFF.

This clonotype was detected many times. The V gene is TRBV15, the J gene TRBJ2-7; possibly TRBD1 or TRBD2 for D (5 bases each). The CDR3 covers 15 residues. The germline V gene has CDR1 LNHNV and CDR2 YYDKDF (reference sequence). V was shortened by 0 bases and J by 0 bases, with 9 bases between the two germline ends. CDR3 sequence (DNA): TGTGCCACCAGCAGAGAAAGGGACCCCTCCTACGAGCAGTACTTC. Translated, it gives CATSRERDPSYEQYF.

This clonotype was counted many times. The chain links TRBV6-1 to TRBJ1-1, with a tentative D call TRBD1 (5 bases). The CDR3 has 13 residues. Germline V CDR1 and CDR2: MNHNS, SASEGT. V was cut by 6 bases and J by 4 bases, with 12 bases left in between. The DNA for the CDR3 is TGTGCCAGCAGCGGGCCGGGGCCCACTGAAGCTTTCTTT. Its protein is CASSGPGPTEAFF.

There are many counts of this clonotype. The V and J genes are TRBV13 and TRBJ1-1; a possible D gene is TRBD1 (6 bases). CDR1 and CDR2 (germline): PRHDT, FYEKMQ (reference sequence). The CDR3 length is 12 residues. Between the trimmed V and J ends, which lost 5 bases and 8 bases, there was a span of 12 bases. The CDR3 nucleotides are TGTGCCAGCAGCAGCTTCGGACAGGAAGCTTTCTTT. Translating it yields CASSSFGQEAFF.

Only one count was recorded for this clonotype. The genes are TRBV6-2 or TRBV6-3 and TRBJ2-7; D may match TRBD1 or TRBD2 (5 bases each). Trimming took 4 bases from V and 2 from J, leaving 18 bases between them. Germline CDR1 and CDR2: MNHEY and SVGEGT. The CDR3 length is 16 residues. The CDR3 loop is CASSFATSGTTYEQYF. As DNA, the CDR3 is TGTGCCAGCAGTTTTGCGACGTCCGGGACCACCTACGAGCAGTACTTC.

This clonotype occurred many times. The CDR3 protein is CASSEDPGVLQETQYF. As DNA, the CDR3 is TGTGCCAGCAGTGAGGATCCGGGAGTCCTCCAAGAGACCCAGTACTTC. This chain connects TRBV25-1 to TRBJ2-5; TRBD2 might be the D (6 bases). Germline V gene sequence: CDR1 MGHDK, CDR2 SYGVNS. V was trimmed by 3 bases and J by 1 base, leaving 15 bases between them. The CDR3 loop spans 16 amino acids.

This clonotype was detected ten times or more. J is TRBJ1-5 and V is TRBV7-2; no firm D call. CDR1 and CDR2 (germline): SGHTA, FQGNSA. The CDR3 totals 14 residues. V dropped 5 bases and J dropped 8 bases, with 16 bases sitting between them. DNA for the CDR3: TGTGCCAGCAGCCTTATCGGAGGGAGGGAGCCCCAGCATTTT. Translated, it gives CASSLIGGREPQHF.

This clonotype was observed at least ten times. The J gene is TRBJ2-6, the V gene TRBV13; tentative D call: TRBD2 (5 bases). The V and J ends lost 4 bases and 0 bases respectively, with 7 bases between them. CDR1 is PRHDT and CDR2 is FYEKMQ in the germline V gene (reference sequence). There are 15 residues in the CDR3. CDR3 loop: CASSSSNSGANVLTF. The CDR3 nucleotides read TGTGCCAGCAGCTCTAGCAACTCTGGGGCCAACGTCCTGACTTTC.

This rearrangement joins TRBV12-3 or TRBV12-4 to TRBJ1-2; no clear D gene. Deletions cut 5 bases from V and 8 bases from J, with 15 bases between. The CDR3 contains 13 residues. The CDR3 region is CASSLSDYLGYTF. The CDR3 DNA follows: TGTGCCAGCAGTCTTTCAGACTACCTAGGCTACACCTTC.

This clonotype was seen at least ten times. CDR3 sequence reads: CASRATSSGAYGYTF. CDR3 DNA: TGCGCCAGCAGAGCGACGTCGTCAGGCGCATATGGCTACACCTTC. The chain uses TRBV10-2 and TRBJ1-2; D is unclear. Germline CDR1 reads WSHSY; CDR2 reads SAAADI. With 6 bases removed from V and 5 bases from J, the gap between germline ends came to 19 bases. The CDR3 totals 15 residues.

This clonotype was seen repeatedly, ten times or more. The chain couples TRBV20-1 to TRBJ2-2; 7 bases map to TRBD2. With V trimmed by 0 bases and J by 6 bases, 10 bases remained unmatched. The CDR3 covers 16 residues. Germline CDR1 and CDR2: DFQATT and SNEGSKA (reference sequence). DNA of the CDR3: TGCAGTGCTAGAGATAGGGGAGGGCGCAGCCCCGGGGAGCTGTTTTTT. It translates to CSARDRGGRSPGELFF.

This clonotype was seen repeatedly, ten times or more. The V and J genes are TRBV6-1 and TRBJ1-3, with 7 positions matching TRBD1. The V and J ends lost 6 bases and 3 bases, in that order; junction bases with no gene match: 5. This CDR3 has 14 residues. From germline, CDR1 is MNHNS and CDR2 SASEGT. DNA for the CDR3: TGTGCCAGCAGCGGGACAGTTATTGGAAACACCATATATTTT. Translating gives CASSGTVIGNTIYF.

This clonotype was counted many times. This chain joins TRBV28 and TRBJ1-5; 7 bases fit TRBD1. Germline-derived CDR1 and CDR2 are MDHEN and SYDVKM. J was trimmed by 5 bases and V by 6 bases; bases with no gene match: 10. The CDR3 consists of 15 residues. DNA of the CDR3: TGTGCCAGCAGATTGAAGGGGGACAGAGATCAGCCCCAGCATTTT. Encoded protein: CASRLKGDRDQPQHF. Full variable domain (remainder filled in from reference TRBV28 and TRBJ1-5): DVKVTQSSRYLVKRTGEKVFLECVQDMDHENMFWYRQDPGLGLRLIYFSYDVKMKEKGDIPEGYSVSREKKERFSLILESASTNQTSMYLCASRLKGDRDQPQHFGDGTRLSIL.

The V and J genes are TRBV7-2 and TRBJ2-7, with 9 bases identical to TRBD1. Germline V lookup: CDR1 SGHTA, CDR2 FQGNSA. The CDR3 contains 14 residues. The V segment lost 2 bases and the J segment 7 bases; nucleotides outside the gene matches: 6. In DNA form, the CDR3 reads TGTGCCAGCAGCTTAAACAGGGGGCATCGAGAGCAGTACTTC. Amino acid sequence: CASSLNRGHREQYF.

In this sample, this clonotype turned up a few times. A much bigger clone sits one base away, suggesting this may be a read error. This is likely a read error, given that the CDR3 carries no conserved phenylalanine or tryptophan at its end. This chain connects TRBV19 to TRBJ1-5; D remains ambiguous. V lost 0 bases, J lost 6 bases, and 9 bases lay in between. The germline V gene encodes CDR1 LNHDA and CDR2 SQIVND (reference sequence). The CDR3 contains 14 residues. CDR3 in DNA: TGTGCCAGTAGTATAGATGGCAGACCTCAGCCCCAGCATCTT. It translates to CASSIDGRPQPQHL.

This clonotype was recorded many times. The chain is built from TRBV11-2 and TRBJ2-2; 8 bases agree with TRBD2. The CDR3 runs 16 residues. CDR1 SGHAT and CDR2 FQNNGV come from the germline V gene. J gave up 3 bases and V 8 bases, and 11 bases lay outside the gene matches. CDR3 nucleotide sequence: TGTGCCAGCGTTAAAGCCCCGCGGGAGGACACCGGGGAGCTGTTTTTT. Its protein is CASVKAPREDTGELFF.

Ten or more counts support this clonotype. V is TRBV28 and J is TRBJ2-7; D remains unclear. Trimming pared 5 bases from V and 7 bases from J, leaving 15 bases between. The length of the CDR3 is 13 residues. The germline V gene encodes CDR1 MDHEN and CDR2 SYDVKM. DNA of the CDR3: TGTGCCAGCAGTCAGGACCTTAACTCGGAGCAGTACTTC. Its translation is CASSQDLNSEQYF.